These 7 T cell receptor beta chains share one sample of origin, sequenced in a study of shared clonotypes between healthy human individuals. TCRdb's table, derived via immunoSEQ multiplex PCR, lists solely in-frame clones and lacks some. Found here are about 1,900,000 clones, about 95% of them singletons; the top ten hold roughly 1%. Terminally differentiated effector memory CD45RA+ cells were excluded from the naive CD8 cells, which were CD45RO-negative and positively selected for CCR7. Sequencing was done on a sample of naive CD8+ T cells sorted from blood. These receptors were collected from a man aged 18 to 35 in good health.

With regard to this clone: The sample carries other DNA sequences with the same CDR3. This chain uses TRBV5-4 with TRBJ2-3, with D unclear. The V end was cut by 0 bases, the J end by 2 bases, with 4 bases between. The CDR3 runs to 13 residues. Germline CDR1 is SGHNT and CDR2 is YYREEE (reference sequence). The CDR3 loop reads CASSLVLTDTQYF. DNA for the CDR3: TGTGCCAGCAGCTTGGTTCTCACAGATACGCAGTATTTT.

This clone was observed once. Written as DNA, the CDR3 is TGCGCCAGCAGCCCCTCCGACAGGGGTTCCTACGAGCAGTACTTC. Protein: CASSPSDRGSYEQYF. This chain joins TRBV4-3 and TRBJ2-7; 8 nucleotides agree with TRBD1. V lost 4 bases and J lost 1; bases outside the gene matches: 6. Germline V gene data show CDR1 as LGHNA and CDR2 as YSLEER. The CDR3 runs to 15 residues.

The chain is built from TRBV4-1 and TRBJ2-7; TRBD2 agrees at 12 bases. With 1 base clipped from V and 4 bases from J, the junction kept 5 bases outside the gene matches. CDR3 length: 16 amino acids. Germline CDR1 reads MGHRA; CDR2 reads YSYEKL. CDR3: CASSQGLAGVGYEQYF. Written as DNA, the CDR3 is TGCGCCAGCAGCCAAGGACTAGCGGGGGTCGGATACGAGCAGTACTTC.

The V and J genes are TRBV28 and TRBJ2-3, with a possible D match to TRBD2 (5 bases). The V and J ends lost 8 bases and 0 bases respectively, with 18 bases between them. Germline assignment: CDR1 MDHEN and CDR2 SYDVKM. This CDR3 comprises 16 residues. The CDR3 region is CASAALSGSSTDTQYF. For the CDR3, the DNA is TGTGCCAGCGCGGCTCTTTCGGGAAGTAGCACAGATACGCAGTATTTT.

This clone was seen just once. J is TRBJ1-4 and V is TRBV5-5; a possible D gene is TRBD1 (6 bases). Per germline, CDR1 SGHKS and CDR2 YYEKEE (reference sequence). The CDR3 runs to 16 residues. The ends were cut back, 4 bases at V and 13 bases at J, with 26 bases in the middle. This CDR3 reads CASSRTTGLVISGLFF. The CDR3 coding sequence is TGTGCCAGCAGCCGTACTACAGGGCTGGTAATATCAGGACTGTTTTTT.

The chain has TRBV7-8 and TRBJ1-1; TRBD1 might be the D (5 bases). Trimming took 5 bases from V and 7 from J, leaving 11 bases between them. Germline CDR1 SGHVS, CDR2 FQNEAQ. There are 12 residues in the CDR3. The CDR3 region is CASSPGRSEAFF. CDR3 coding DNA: TGTGCCAGCAGCCCGGGACGGAGTGAAGCTTTCTTT. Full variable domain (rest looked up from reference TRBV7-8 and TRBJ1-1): GAGVSQSPRYKVAKRGQDVALRCDPISGHVSLFWYQQALGQGPEFLTYFQNEAQLDKSGLPSDRFFAERPEGSVSTLKIQRTQQEDSAVYLCASSPGRSEAFFGQGTRLTVV.

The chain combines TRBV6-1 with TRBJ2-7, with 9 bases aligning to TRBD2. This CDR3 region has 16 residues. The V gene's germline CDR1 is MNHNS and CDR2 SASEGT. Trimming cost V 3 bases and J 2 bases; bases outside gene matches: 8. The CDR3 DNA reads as TGTGCCAGCAGTGACCGATGGACTAGCGAAACCTACGAGCAGTACTTC. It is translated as CASSDRWTSETYEQYF.